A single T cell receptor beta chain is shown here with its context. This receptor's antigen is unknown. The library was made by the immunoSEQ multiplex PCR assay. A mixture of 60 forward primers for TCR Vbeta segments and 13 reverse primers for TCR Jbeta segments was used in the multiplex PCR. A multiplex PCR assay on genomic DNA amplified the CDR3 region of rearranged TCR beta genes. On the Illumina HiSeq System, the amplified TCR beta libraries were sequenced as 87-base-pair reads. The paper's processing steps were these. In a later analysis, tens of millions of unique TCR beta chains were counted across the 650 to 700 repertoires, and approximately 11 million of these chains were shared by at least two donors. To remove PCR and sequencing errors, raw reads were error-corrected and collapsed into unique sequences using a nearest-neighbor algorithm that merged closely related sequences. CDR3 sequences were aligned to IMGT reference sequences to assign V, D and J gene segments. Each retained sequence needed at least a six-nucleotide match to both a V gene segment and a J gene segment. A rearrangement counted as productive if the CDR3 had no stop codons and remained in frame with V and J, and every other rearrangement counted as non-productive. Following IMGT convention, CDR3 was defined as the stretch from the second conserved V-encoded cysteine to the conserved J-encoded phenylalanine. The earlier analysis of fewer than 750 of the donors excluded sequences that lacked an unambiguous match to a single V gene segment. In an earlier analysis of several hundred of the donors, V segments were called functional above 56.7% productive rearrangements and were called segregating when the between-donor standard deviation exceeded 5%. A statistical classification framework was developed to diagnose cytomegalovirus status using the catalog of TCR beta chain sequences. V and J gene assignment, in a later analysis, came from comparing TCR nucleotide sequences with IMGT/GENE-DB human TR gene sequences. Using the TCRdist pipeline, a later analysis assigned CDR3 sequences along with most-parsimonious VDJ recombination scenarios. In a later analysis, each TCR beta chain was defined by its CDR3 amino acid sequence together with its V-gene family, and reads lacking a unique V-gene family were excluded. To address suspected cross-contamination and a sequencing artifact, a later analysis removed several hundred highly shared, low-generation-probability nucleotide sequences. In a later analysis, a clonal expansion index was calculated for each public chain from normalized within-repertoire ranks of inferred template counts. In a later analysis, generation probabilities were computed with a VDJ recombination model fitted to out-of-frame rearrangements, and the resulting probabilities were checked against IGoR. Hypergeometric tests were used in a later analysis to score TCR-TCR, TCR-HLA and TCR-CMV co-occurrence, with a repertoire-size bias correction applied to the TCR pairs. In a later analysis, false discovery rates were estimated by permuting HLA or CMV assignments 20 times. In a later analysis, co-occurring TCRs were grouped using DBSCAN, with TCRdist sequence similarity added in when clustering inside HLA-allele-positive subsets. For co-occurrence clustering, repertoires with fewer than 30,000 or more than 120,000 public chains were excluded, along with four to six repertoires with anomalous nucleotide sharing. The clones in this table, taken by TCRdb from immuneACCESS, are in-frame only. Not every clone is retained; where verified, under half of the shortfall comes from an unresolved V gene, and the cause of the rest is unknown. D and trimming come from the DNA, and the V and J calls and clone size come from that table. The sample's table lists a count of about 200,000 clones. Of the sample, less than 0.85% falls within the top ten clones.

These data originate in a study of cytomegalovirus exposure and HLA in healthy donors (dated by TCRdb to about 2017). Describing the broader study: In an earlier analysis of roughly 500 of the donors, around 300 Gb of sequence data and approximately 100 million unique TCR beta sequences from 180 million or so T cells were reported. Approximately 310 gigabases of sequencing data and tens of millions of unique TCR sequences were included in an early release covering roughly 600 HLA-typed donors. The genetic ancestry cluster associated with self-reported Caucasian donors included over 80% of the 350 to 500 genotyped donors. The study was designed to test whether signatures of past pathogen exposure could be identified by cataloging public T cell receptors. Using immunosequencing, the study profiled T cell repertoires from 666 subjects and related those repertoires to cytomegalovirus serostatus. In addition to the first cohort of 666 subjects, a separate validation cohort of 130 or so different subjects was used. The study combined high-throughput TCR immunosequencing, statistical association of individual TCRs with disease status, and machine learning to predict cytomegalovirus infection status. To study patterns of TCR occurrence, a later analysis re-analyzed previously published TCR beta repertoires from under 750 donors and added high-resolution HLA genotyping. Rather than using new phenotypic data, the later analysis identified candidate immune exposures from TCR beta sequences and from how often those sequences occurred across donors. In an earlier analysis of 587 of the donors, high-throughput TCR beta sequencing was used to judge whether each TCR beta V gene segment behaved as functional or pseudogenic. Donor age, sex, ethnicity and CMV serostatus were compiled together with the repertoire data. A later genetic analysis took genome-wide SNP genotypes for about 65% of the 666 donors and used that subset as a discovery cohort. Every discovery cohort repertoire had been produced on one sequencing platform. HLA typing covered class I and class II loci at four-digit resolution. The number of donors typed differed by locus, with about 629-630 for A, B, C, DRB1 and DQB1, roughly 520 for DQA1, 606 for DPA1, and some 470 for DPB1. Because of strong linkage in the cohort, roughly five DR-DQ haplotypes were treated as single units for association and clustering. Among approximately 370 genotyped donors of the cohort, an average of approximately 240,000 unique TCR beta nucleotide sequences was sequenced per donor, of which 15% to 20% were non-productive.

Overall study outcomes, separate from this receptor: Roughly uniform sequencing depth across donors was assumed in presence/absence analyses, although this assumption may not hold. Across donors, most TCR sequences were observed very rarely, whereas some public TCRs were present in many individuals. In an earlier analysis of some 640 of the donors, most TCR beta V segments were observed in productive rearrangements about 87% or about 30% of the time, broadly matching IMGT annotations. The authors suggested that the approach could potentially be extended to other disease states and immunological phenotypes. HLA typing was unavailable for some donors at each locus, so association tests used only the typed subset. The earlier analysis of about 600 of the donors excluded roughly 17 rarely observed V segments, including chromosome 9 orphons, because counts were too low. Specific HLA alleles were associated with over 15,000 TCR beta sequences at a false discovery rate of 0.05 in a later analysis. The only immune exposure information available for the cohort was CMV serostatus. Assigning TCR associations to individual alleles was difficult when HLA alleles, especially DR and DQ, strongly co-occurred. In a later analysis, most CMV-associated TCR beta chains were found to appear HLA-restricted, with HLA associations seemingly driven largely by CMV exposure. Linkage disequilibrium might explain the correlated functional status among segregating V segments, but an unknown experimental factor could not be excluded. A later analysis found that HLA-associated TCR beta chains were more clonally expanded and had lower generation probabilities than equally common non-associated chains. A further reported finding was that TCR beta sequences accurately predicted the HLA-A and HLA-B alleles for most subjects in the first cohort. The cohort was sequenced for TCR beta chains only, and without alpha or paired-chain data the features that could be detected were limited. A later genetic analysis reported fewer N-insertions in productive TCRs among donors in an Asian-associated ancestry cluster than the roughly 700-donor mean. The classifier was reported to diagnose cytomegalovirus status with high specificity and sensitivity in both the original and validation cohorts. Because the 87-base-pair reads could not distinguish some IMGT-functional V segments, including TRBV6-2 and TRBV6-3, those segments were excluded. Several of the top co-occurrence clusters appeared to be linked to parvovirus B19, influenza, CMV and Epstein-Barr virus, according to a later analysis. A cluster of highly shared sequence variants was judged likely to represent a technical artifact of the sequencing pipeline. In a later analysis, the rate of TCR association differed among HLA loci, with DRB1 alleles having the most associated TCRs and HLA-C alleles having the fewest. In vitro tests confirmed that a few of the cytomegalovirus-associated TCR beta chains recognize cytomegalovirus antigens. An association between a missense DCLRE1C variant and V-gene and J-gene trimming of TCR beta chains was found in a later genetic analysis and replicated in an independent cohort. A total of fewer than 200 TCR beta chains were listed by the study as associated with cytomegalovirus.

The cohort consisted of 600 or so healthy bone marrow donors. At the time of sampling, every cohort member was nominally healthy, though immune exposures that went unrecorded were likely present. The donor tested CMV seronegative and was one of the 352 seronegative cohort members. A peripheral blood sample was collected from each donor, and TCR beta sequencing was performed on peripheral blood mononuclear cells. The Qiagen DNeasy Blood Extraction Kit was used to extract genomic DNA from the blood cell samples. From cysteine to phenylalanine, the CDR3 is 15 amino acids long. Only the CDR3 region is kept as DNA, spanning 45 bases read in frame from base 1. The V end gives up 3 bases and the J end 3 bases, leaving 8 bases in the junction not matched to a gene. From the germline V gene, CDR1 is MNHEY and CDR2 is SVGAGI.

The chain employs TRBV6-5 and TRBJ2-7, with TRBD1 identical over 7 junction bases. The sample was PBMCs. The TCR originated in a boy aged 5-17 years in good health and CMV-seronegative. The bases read TGTGCCAGCAGTTATGATGGGACAGACATCTACGAGCAGTACTTC. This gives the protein CASSYDGTDIYEQYF.